A single sample gave rise to the 7 T cell receptor beta chains below, sequenced in a study of blood T cells in healthy people across ages. Sample-barcoded 5' priming and a J-beta primer mix drove a second PCR of about 6 to 12 cycles. TCRdb called the 5' RACE reads again in MiXCR, with one record for every CDR3 protein. The table records some 1.5 million distinct CDR3 sequences, under 30% of them present only once. Sample: blood. The receptor source for this set is a woman aged 25 to 39 in good health.

To note about this clonotype: With a much larger clone just one base away, this may be a read error. The chain combines TRBV28 with TRBJ2-4, with TRBD1 identical over 7 bases. The J call may not be correct, given that the DNA end is closer to TRBJ2-7. The germline V gene encodes CDR1 MDHEN and CDR2 SYDVKM. This CDR3 contains 15 residues. The chain's CDR3 is CVSRPPGQPIYEQYF. CDR3 DNA sequence: TGTGTCAGCAGACCCCCGGGACAGCCTATCTACGAGCAGTACTTC.

In the case of this clonotype: One junction end does not reproduce the germline sequence, and a read error may be involved. V usage is TRBV5-1 and J usage is TRBJ2-3; D perhaps matches TRBD2 (6 bases). Germline V gene data show CDR1 as SGHRS and CDR2 as YFSETQ. This CDR3 comprises 14 residues. The CDR3 nucleotides read TGCACCAGCAGATACGGGGGTCCATCAGATACGCAGTATTTT. It translates to CTSRYGGPSDTQYF. Complete variable domain (other parts from reference TRBV5-1 and TRBJ2-3): KAGVTQTPRYLIKTRGQQVTLSCSPISGHRSVSWYQQTPGQGLQFLFEYFSETQRNKGNFPGRFSGRQFSNSRSEMNVSTLELGDSALYLCTSRYGGPSDTQYFGPGTRLTVL.

Concerning this clonotype itself: Possible read error: a much larger clone is one base away. The chain links TRBV5-1 to TRBJ2-3; 14 positions match TRBD2. The CDR3 covers 16 residues. Germline lookup yields CDR1 SGHRS and CDR2 YFSETQ. Unmatched junction bases numbered 5, after V lost 4 bases and J lost 4 bases. CDR3 region: CASSLGTSGSSDTQYF. CDR3 bases: TGCGCCAGCAGCCTCGGGACTAGCGGGAGTTCAGATACGCAGTATTTT.

V and J are TRBV27 and TRBJ1-2; D perhaps matches TRBD1 (5 bases). V lost 3 bases, J lost 8 bases, and 22 bases lay in between. Germline V lookup: CDR1 MNHEY, CDR2 SMNVEV (reference sequence). This CDR3 contains 16 residues. The CDR3 spells CASSFHRGVGRSGYTF. CDR3 bases: TGTGCCAGCAGTTTCCACCGGGGGGTGGGGAGATCGGGCTACACCTTC.

The J gene is TRBJ1-4, the V gene TRBV12-3 or TRBV12-4; D unclear. V was cut by 2 bases and J by 4 bases, with 8 bases left in between. The CDR3 has 14 residues. CDR3: CASSLWGNNEKLFF. CDR3 DNA: TGTGCCAGCAGTTTATGGGGAAATAATGAAAAACTGTTTTTT.

The genes are TRBV6-6 and TRBJ1-2; D unresolved. CDR1 is MNHNY, CDR2 SVGAGI, per germline (reference sequence). The V gene lost 6 bases and the J gene lost 0 bases, with 11 bases spanning the gap. The CDR3 is 14 residues long. The CDR3 loop reads CASRIVDSNYGYTF. CDR3 in DNA: TGTGCCAGCAGAATAGTGGATTCTAACTATGGCTACACCTTC.

The chain joins TRBV3-1 to TRBJ1-2; D remains unclear. Germline assignment: CDR1 LGHDT and CDR2 YNNKEL (reference sequence). Between the trimmed V and J ends, which lost 0 bases and 8 bases, there was a span of 13 bases. There are 14 residues in the CDR3. CDR3 bases: TGTGCCAGCAGCCAAGATCGGTCCCCTACGGGCTACACCTTC. Amino acid sequence: CASSQDRSPTGYTF.